Listed below are T cell receptor beta chains from one sample, sequenced in a study of control samples from healthy donors and cancer patients. Only in-frame clones appear in the TCRdb table, and some are missing; sequencing was by immunoSEQ multiplex PCR. The repertoire holds about 89,000 clones, with roughly 86% as singletons. The specimen sequenced was blood. The receptors were gathered from a man aged 25 to 45 in good health. The CDR3 runs from the conserved cysteine through the conserved F or W. The D gene is left open where the match is weak. Not every row has a clone size; where given, it reads once, few, many or a size class.

J: TRBJ1-2; D: -; V: TRBV30; size: few; DNA: TGTGCCTGGAGTCCCCGGATCCTCTATGGCTACACCTTC; CDR3: CAWSPRILYGYTF
J: TRBJ1-2; D: -; V: TRBV24-1; size: -; DNA: TGTGCCACCAGTGATTTGCAAGGGGGGATCTATGGCTACACCTTC; CDR3: CATSDLQGGIYGYTF
J: TRBJ1-3; D: -; V: TRBV5-1; size: -; DNA: TGCGCCAGCAGCTCTGGGCAGAGCTCTGGAAACACCATATATTTT; CDR3: CASSSGQSSGNTIYF
J: TRBJ1-4; D: TRBD1; V: TRBV6-5; size: -; DNA: TGTGCCAGCAGTTACGGACAGGGCCGCTTGTTTTTT; CDR3: CASSYGQGRLFF
J: TRBJ2-1; D: TRBD2; V: TRBV18; size: -; DNA: TGTGCCAGCTCACCTCAAATTCCCCGGGGGGTCAATGAGCAGTTCTTC; CDR3: CASSPQIPRGVNEQFF
J: TRBJ2-7; D: -; V: TRBV2; size: -; DNA: TGTGCCAGCAGTGCCTTTAGGGCCGAGCAGTACTTC; CDR3: CASSAFRAEQYF
J: TRBJ1-2; D: TRBD1; V: TRBV29-1; size: -; DNA: TGCAGCGTTGCGACAGGGGGGAACTATGGCTACACCTTC; CDR3: CSVATGGNYGYTF
J: TRBJ1-1; D: TRBD1; V: TRBV30; size: -; DNA: TGTGCCTGGAGCCGGACAGGTCAGAACACTGAAGCTTTCTTT; CDR3: CAWSRTGQNTEAFF
J: TRBJ2-4; D: TRBD1; V: TRBV12-3/TRBV12-4; size: -; DNA: TGTGCCAGCAGCCCAGGACAGGGCCGCATTCAGTACTTC; CDR3: CASSPGQGRIQYF
J: TRBJ1-1; D: -; V: TRBV4-1; size: -; DNA: TGCGCCAGCAGCCTGGGGTTGGAGAACACTGAAGCTTTCTTT; CDR3: CASSLGLENTEAFF
J: TRBJ1-5; D: -; V: TRBV6-5; size: once; DNA: TGTGCCAGCAGACTGCAGAGGGACGGTGGATGGCCCCAGCATTTT; CDR3: CASRLQRDGGWPQHF
J: TRBJ1-5; D: -; V: TRBV23-1; size: -; DNA: TGCGCCAGCAGTCAATCAAAGGTTGCCCAGCATTTT; CDR3: CASSQSKVAQHF
J: TRBJ1-2; D: TRBD1; V: TRBV6-5; size: -; DNA: TGTGCCAGCAGTTACAACAGGGGGCCCTATGGCTACACCTTC; CDR3: CASSYNRGPYGYTF
J: TRBJ2-2; D: -; V: TRBV24-1; size: -; DNA: TGTGCCACCAGTGGGGTCGCGAACACCGGGGAGCTGTTTTTT; CDR3: CATSGVANTGELFF
J: TRBJ2-7; D: TRBD2; V: TRBV11-2; size: many; DNA: TGTGCCAGCAGCTTAGGCGGACTAGCGGGGGTCTCCTACGAGCAGTACTTC; CDR3: CASSLGGLAGVSYEQYF